The 2 T cell receptor beta chains presented below share a single source sample, sequenced in a study of tumor and adjacent non-tumor tissue in lung cancer. A modified ARM-PCR protocol with three rounds of nested PCR amplified TCRbeta. From the multiplex PCR reads, TCRdb called clonotypes with MiXCR, one entry per CDR3 protein. This table has roughly 220,000 distinct CDR3 sequences, around 71% appearing once. No cell sorting was done before RNA was extracted from the tissue. Source material: lung tumor tissue. Receptors were obtained from a man aged 55 to 70 with non-small cell lung cancer.

Concerning this clonotype itself: The missing conserved phenylalanine or tryptophan at the end of this CDR3 makes a read error likely. The chain recombines TRBV6-1 with TRBJ2-3; tentatively, D is TRBD2 (7 bases). V shed 6 bases and J shed 11 bases, with 24 bases lying between them. CDR1 and CDR2 (germline): MNHNS, SASEGT. The CDR3 runs 15 residues. In DNA, the CDR3 is TGTGCCAGCAGCTGGGGGGGCAGCGAGGGAAATAAGCAGTATTCT. Its protein is CASSWGGSEGNKQYS.

As to this clonotype: Relative to the germline gene, one junction end is altered; a read error may explain this. The chain has TRBV6-2 or TRBV6-3 and TRBJ2-7, with 11 bases lining up with TRBD2. Germline V gene lookup returns CDR1 MNHEY and CDR2 SVGEGT. This CDR3 is 16 amino acids long. CDR3 residues: CASSTMTSGEFYERYF. CDR3 in DNA: TGTGCCAGCAGTACCATGACTAGCGGGGAATTCTACGAGCGGTACTTC.